Listed here is a single TCR beta chain. The CDR3 length is 16 residues. V shed 7 bases and J 4 bases; nucleotides not matched to a gene: 12. Germline CDR1 and CDR2: MDHEN and SYDVKM. Using immunoSEQ multiplex PCR, the repertoire was profiled, and TCRdb retains in-frame clones only, with some absent. The sample contains approximately 100,000 clones, under 80% of which appear only once. The record originates from a study of blood T cell repertoires in COVID-19. Study in general: Collection of acute and convalescent COVID-19 samples took place in the United States, Italy and Spain. In each case, the material was cDNA or gDNA derived from T cells, B-cell-depleted T cells, or PBMCs.

The specimen sequenced was peripheral blood. This TCR came from a man in his 70s with active or convalescent COVID-19. The chain couples TRBV28 to TRBJ1-5; 8 bases match TRBD1. CDR3 nucleotide sequence: TGTGCCAGCACCCTCCAGGGGGCGCGGGGTAATCAGCCCCAGCATTTT. Its translation: CASTLQGARGNQPQHF.